Listed below are T cell receptor beta chains from one sample, sequenced in a study of response to subunit inactivated influenza vaccine. TCRdb reprocessed the RT-PCR reads via MiXCR and lists one record per CDR3 protein. The repertoire consists of 700,000 to 800,000 distinct CDR3 sequences, with around a sixth occurring once and the leading ten covering roughly a tenth. The material sequenced was PBMCs from blood, taken around 5 days after vaccination. The origin of the receptors is a man aged 45-65 years who received an inactivated influenza vaccine. Both conserved end residues are part of each CDR3. D genes are given only for firm matches. The listing skips clone size in some rows; elsewhere it reads once, few, many or a size class.

size	V	J	D	DNA	CDR3
NA	TRBV9	TRBJ2-7	TRBD2	TGTGCCAGCAGCGCGACTAGCGGGAGGAAGGGCGAGCAGTACTTC	CASSATSGRKGEQYF
NA	TRBV20-1	TRBJ2-7	NA	TGCAGTGCTAGAGATGTCTTCATGAGCGAGCAGTACTTC	CSARDVFMSEQYF
NA	TRBV24-1	TRBJ2-1	NA	TGTGCCACCAGCCACGGACGGAGCTCCTACAATGAGCAGTTCTTC	CATSHGRSSYNEQFF
NA	TRBV12-3/TRBV12-4	TRBJ2-1	NA	TGTGCCAGCAGAGCCGGGACAGAGCAGTTCTTC	CASRAGTEQFF
few	TRBV4-2	TRBJ2-2	TRBD2	TGTGCCAGCAGCCAAGCTAGCGGGAGAGGAACCGGGGAGCTGTTTTTT	CASSQASGRGTGELFF
many	TRBV7-2	TRBJ2-7	NA	TGTGCCAGCAGCCCAGACACAGGGTTCTACGAGCAGTACTTC	CASSPDTGFYEQYF
NA	TRBV6-2/TRBV6-3	TRBJ2-3	TRBD2	TGTGCCAGCAGGCGCCTCACCACCGGGACTAGCGGGAGGAATTCTGATACGCAGTATTTT	CASRRLTTGTSGRNSDTQYF
few	TRBV6-1	TRBJ2-5	NA	TGTGCCAGCAGTGTCCTCGCCCCCTTCCAAGAGACCCAGTACTTC	CASSVLAPFQETQYF
few	TRBV6-2/TRBV6-3	TRBJ2-1	NA	TGTGCCAGCAGTTACCGGGGTCTCCTTGAGGGCAATGAGCAGTTCTTC	CASSYRGLLEGNEQFF
NA	TRBV4-3	TRBJ2-1	NA	TGCGCCAGCAGCCAAGGTGTGGGGACCTCCTACAATGAGCAGTTCTTC	CASSQGVGTSYNEQFF
few	TRBV12-3/TRBV12-4	TRBJ2-3	TRBD1	TGTGCCAGCAGTTTGAAACAGGGGCCTCGTACAGATACGCAGTATTTT	CASSLKQGPRTDTQYF
NA	TRBV4-1	TRBJ2-7	NA	TGCGTCAGCAGCCAAGTCGGGCGGGCTCTCCCCTACGAGCAGTACTTC	CVSSQVGRALPYEQYF
many	TRBV20-1	TRBJ2-2	NA	TGCAGTGCTAGAGATCGAGCGAGGGAGCTGTTTTTT	CSARDRARELFF
many	TRBV12-3/TRBV12-4	TRBJ1-1	NA	TGTGCCAGCAGCTCGGGACGGGACACTGAAGCTTTCTTT	CASSSGRDTEAFF
few	TRBV12-3/TRBV12-4	TRBJ1-2	NA	TGTGCCAGCAGTTTAGGGAACTTTCCCTCCTATGGCTACACCTTC	CASSLGNFPSYGYTF
NA	TRBV5-1	TRBJ2-7	TRBD1	TGCGCCAGCAGCTTGGGACAGGGGAAAGTCAATACATACGAGCAGTACTTC	CASSLGQGKVNTYEQYF
few	TRBV7-2	TRBJ2-5	NA	TGTGCCAGCAGCTTACTGGTTGAGGAGACCCAGTACTTC	CASSLLVEETQYF
few	TRBV12-3/TRBV12-4	TRBJ2-7	NA	TGTGCCAGCAGTTTTGGAGGGGGCCCTTGTTACTTC	CASSFGGGPCYF
few	TRBV20-1	TRBJ2-5	NA	TGCAGTGCTACCCTACTGGAGTGGGACCAAGAGACCCAGTACTTC	CSATLLEWDQETQYF
NA	TRBV20-1	TRBJ2-5	NA	TGCAGTGCTAGAGGCCTACCCCAAACCCAAGAGACCCAGTACTTC	CSARGLPQTQETQYF
NA	TRBV11-2	TRBJ1-6	NA	TGTGCCAGCAGCTTAGATTGGGGCAGGGTAGGTTCACCCCTCCACTTT	CASSLDWGRVGSPLHF
NA	TRBV7-2	TRBJ2-3	TRBD2	TGTGCCAGCAGCGCGTACGGGACTAGAATTAGCACAGATACGCAGTATTTT	CASSAYGTRISTDTQYF
many	TRBV12-3/TRBV12-4	TRBJ1-5	NA	TGTGCCAGCGCCGTCGGCCAGGGGACGGGTAGCAATCAGCCCCAGCATTTT	CASAVGQGTGSNQPQHF
NA	TRBV7-8	TRBJ2-5	NA	TGTGCCAGCAGCCCCGAACCACTTCGTCGGAGGCTCGAGACCCAGTACTTC	CASSPEPLRRRLETQYF
many	TRBV12-3/TRBV12-4	TRBJ1-2	NA	TGTGCCAGCAGTTTAGCTGTCAGAAACTATGGCTACACCTTC	CASSLAVRNYGYTF
NA	TRBV20-1	TRBJ1-6	NA	TGCAGTGCTCAACAGGGTGTGAATTCACCCCTCCACTTT	CSAQQGVNSPLHF
few	TRBV10-3	TRBJ2-1	TRBD1	TGTGCCATCAGTGGGGGGACAGGGACAACCTACAATGAGCAGTTCTTC	CAISGGTGTTYNEQFF
NA	TRBV29-1	TRBJ2-2	TRBD2	TGCAGCGTTGACCCCCGGGGAGCGGGATACTCCGGGGAGCTGTTTTTT	CSVDPRGAGYSGELFF
NA	TRBV20-1	TRBJ1-1	NA	TGCAGTGCTCCACGACAGCCTAGGGGCACTGAAGCTTTCTTT	CSAPRQPRGTEAFF
NA	TRBV28	TRBJ2-3	NA	TGTGCCAGCAGGTCGACCGGAGGAGACACAGATACGCAGTATTTT	CASRSTGGDTDTQYF
many	TRBV12-3/TRBV12-4	TRBJ2-1	NA	TGTGCCAGCAGGACGACTAGTTTCAATGAGCAGTTCTTC	CASRTTSFNEQFF
many	TRBV20-1	TRBJ1-1	NA	TGCAGTGCTAGGACACAAGGGAATGCGATCCCTGAAGCTTTCTTT	CSARTQGNAIPEAFF
NA	TRBV21-1	TRBJ1-1	NA	TGTGCCAGCAGCAAAGTCGGACAGCCCAAAATGAACACTGAAGCTTTCTTT	CASSKVGQPKMNTEAFF
few	TRBV12-3/TRBV12-4	TRBJ2-2	TRBD1	TGTGCCAGCAGAGACCAGGACAGGCTCGCGAACACCGGGGAGCTGTTTTTT	CASRDQDRLANTGELFF
NA	TRBV11-2	TRBJ2-7	TRBD2	TGTGCCAGCAGCTTCCCAATGGTAGCGGGCTACGAGCAGTACTTC	CASSFPMVAGYEQYF
NA	TRBV20-1	TRBJ1-3	NA	TGCAGTGCCTTACAGGGTATGGTTGGAAACACCATATATTTT	CSALQGMVGNTIYF
NA	TRBV19	TRBJ1-2	NA	TGTGCCAGTGTTGAAGGCCTAAACTATGGCTACACCTTC	CASVEGLNYGYTF
few	TRBV7-2	TRBJ2-3	TRBD2	TGTGCCAGCAGCTTAGTGGGGACTAGCGGCACAGATACGCAGTATTTT	CASSLVGTSGTDTQYF
few	TRBV7-8	TRBJ2-1	TRBD2	TGTGCCAGCAGCCAATTAGCGGGAGCGCACAATGAGCAGTTCTTC	CASSQLAGAHNEQFF
once	TRBV19	TRBJ1-1	TRBD1	TGTGCCAGTAGTTTCTCGGACAGGGGTCTAATGAACACTGAAGCTTTCTTT	CASSFSDRGLMNTEAFF
NA	TRBV6-2/TRBV6-3	TRBJ2-2	NA	TGTGCCAGCAGTTACTCCAGGGGCGGGGAGCTGTTTTTT	CASSYSRGGELFF
few	TRBV15	TRBJ2-1	TRBD2	TGTGCCACCAGCACCCCAAAGGAGCGGGGGGGCCGTAATGAGCAGTTCTTC	CATSTPKERGGRNEQFF